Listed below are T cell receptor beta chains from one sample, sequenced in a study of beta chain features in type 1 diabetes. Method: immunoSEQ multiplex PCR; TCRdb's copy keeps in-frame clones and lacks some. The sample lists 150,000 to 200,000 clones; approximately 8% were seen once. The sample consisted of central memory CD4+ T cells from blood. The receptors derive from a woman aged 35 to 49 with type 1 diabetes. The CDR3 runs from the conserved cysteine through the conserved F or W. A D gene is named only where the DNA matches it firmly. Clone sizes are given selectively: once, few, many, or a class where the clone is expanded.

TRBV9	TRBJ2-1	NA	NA	CASSVVGSYNEQFF	TGTGCCAGCAGCGTAGTAGGGAGTTACAATGAGCAGTTCTTC
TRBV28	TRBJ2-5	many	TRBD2	CASSSAGAPETQYF	TGTGCGAGCTCATCAGCGGGGGCCCCAGAGACCCAGTACTTC
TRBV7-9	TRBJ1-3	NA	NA	CASSLHTSSGNTIYF	TGTGCCAGCAGCTTACACACCAGCTCTGGAAACACCATATATTTT
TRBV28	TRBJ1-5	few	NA	CASSPLSLNQPQHF	TGTGCCAGCAGCCCTTTGAGTCTCAATCAGCCCCAGCATTTT
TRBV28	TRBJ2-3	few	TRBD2	CASSSVGGGADTQYF	TGTGCCAGCAGCTCAGTTGGCGGGGGGGCCGATACGCAGTATTTT
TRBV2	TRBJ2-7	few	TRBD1	CASGTVYEQYF	TGTGCCAGCGGGACAGTCTACGAGCAGTACTTC
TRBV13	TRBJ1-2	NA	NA	CASSFGGNYGYTF	TGTGCCAGCAGCTTTGGAGGGAACTATGGCTACACCTTC
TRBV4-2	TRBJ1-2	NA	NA	CASSPGAVNVYGYTF	TGTGCCAGCAGCCCTGGGGCAGTGAACGTCTATGGCTACACCTTC
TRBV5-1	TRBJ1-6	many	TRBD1	CASSLGGQGNPLHF	TGCGCCAGCAGCCTTGGGGGACAGGGAAACCCCCTCCACTTT
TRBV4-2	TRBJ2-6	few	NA	CASSKGENSGANVLTF	TGTGCCAGCAGCAAAGGAGAGAACTCTGGGGCCAACGTCCTGACTTTC
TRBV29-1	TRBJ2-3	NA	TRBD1	CSGFQGADTQYF	TGCAGCGGCTTCCAGGGGGCAGATACGCAGTATTTT
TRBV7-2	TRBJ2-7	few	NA	CASSPPGQAGGEQYF	TGTGCCAGCAGCCCTCCAGGTCAAGCGGGCGGCGAGCAGTACTTC
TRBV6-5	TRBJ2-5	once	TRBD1	CASSYRDRRETQYF	TGTGCCAGCAGTTACAGGGACAGGCGAGAGACCCAGTACTTC
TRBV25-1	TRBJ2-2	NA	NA	CASRGGGELFF	TGTGCCAGCAGGGGGGGAGGGGAGCTGTTTTTT
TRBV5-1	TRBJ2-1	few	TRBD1	CASSPGQGMDEQFF	TGCGCCAGCAGCCCGGGACAGGGAATGGATGAGCAGTTCTTC
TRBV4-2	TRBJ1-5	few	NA	CASSQDFRDGQPQHF	TGTGCCAGCAGCCAAGATTTCCGGGATGGACAGCCCCAGCATTTT
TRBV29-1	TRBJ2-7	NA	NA	CSGRTVSYEQYF	TGCAGCGGAAGGACAGTCTCCTACGAGCAGTACTTC
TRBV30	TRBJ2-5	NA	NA	CARDGGSGEQYF	TGTGCCCGGGACGGTGGCTCGGGAGAGCAGTACTTC
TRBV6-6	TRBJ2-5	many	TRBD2	CASRQREGRETQYF	TGTGCCAGCAGGCAGCGGGAGGGGCGGGAGACCCAGTACTTC
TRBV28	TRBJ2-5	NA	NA	CASSSTGETQYF	TGTGCCAGCAGTTCGACAGGAGAGACCCAGTACTTC
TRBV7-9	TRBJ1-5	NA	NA	CASSLDSRSNQPQHF	TGTGCCAGCAGCCTGGACAGTCGTAGCAATCAGCCCCAGCATTTT
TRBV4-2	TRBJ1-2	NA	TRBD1	CASSQQRQGRYGYTF	TGTGCCAGCAGCCAACAGAGACAGGGCAGGTATGGCTACACCTTC
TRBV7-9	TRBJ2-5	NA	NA	CASSFGERETQYF	TGTGCCAGCAGCTTCGGGGAGCGGGAGACCCAGTACTTC
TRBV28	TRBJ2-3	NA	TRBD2	CASMISGGVTDTQYF	TGTGCCAGCATGATTAGCGGGGGTGTCACAGATACGCAGTATTTT